The clone carrying this T cell receptor (beta chain) was counted a few times. The entry originates in a study of blood T cell repertoires in COVID-19. CDR1 is WNHNN, CDR2 SYGVQD, per germline (reference sequence). This CDR3 contains 13 residues. With V trimmed by 11 bases and J by 3 bases, 9 bases remained unmatched. Some clones are missing from TCRdb's copy, which holds only in-frame ones; the method was immunoSEQ multiplex PCR. The sample carries approximately 91,000 clones, roughly 80% recorded once. This chain connects TRBV10-1 to TRBJ2-7; 8 bases are shared with TRBD2. This clonotype was sampled from a human donor in a cohort sampled during active COVID-19. The specimen sequenced was peripheral blood. The DNA for the CDR3 is TGCGCCTCAGGAGCGGGAGACCGCTACGAGCAGTACTTC. Translation gives CASGAGDRYEQYF.